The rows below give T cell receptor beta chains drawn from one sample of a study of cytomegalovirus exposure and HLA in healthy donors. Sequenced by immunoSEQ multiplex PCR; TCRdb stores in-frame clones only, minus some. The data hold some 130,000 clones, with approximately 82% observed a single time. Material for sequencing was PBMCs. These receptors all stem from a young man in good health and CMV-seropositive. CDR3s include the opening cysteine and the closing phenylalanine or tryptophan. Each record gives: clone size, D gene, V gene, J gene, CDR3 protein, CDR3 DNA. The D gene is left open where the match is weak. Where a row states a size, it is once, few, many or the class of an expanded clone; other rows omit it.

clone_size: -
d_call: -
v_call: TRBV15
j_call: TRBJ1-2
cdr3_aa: CATSNEPANYGYTF
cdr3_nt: TGTGCCACCAGCAACGAACCAGCTAACTATGGCTACACCTTC

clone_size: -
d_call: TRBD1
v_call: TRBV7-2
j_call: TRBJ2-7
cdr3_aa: CASSPGTGVWYEQYF
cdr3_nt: TGTGCCAGCAGCCCCGGGACAGGGGTGTGGTACGAGCAGTACTTC

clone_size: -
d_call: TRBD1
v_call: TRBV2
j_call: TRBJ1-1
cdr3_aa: CASSEWTGGGEAFF
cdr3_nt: TGTGCCAGCAGTGAATGGACAGGGGGCGGTGAAGCTTTCTTT

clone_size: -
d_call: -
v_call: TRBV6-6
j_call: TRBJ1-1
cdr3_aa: CASSYSGTETEAFF
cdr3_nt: TGTGCCAGCAGTTACTCAGGTACGGAGACTGAAGCTTTCTTT

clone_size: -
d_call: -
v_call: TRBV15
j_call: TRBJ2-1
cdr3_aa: CATSREAVTTYNEQFF
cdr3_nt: TGTGCCACCAGCAGAGAGGCTGTGACTACTTACAATGAGCAGTTCTTC

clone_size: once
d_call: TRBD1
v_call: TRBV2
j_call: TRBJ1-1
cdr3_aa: CASRRTGAFAEAFF
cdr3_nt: TGTGCCAGCAGGAGGACAGGGGCTTTCGCTGAAGCTTTCTTT

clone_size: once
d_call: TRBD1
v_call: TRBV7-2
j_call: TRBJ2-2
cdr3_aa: CASSPPDRVNTGELFF
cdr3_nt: TGTGCCAGCAGCCCGCCGGACAGGGTTAACACCGGGGAGCTGTTTTTT

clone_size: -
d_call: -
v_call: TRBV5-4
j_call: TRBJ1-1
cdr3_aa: CASSPAGGTEAFF
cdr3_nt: TGTGCCAGCAGCCCCGCGGGAGGGACTGAAGCTTTCTTT

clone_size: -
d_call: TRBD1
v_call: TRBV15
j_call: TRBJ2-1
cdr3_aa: CATSRQTGGTWFF
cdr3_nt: TGTGCCACCAGCAGGCAAACAGGGGGGACATGGTTCTTC

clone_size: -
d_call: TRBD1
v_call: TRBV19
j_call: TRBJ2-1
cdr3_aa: CASSIEGQGARNEQFF
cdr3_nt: TGTGCCAGTAGTATAGAGGGACAGGGGGCTCGGAATGAGCAGTTCTTC

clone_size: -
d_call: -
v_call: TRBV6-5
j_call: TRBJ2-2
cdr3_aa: CASRMESLNTGELFF
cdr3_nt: TGTGCCAGCAGAATGGAGAGCCTTAACACCGGGGAGCTGTTTTTT

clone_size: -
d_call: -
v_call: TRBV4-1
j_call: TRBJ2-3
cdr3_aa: CASSQAGVRSTTDTQYF
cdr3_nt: TGCGCCAGCAGCCAAGCGGGAGTAAGGAGTACCACAGATACGCAGTATTTT

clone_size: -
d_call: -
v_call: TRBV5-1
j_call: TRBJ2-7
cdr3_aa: CASSPGTSAYEQYF
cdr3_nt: TGCGCCAGCAGCCCTGGGACATCAGCCTACGAGCAGTACTTC

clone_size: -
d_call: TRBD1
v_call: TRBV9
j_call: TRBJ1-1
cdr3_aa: CASSPPENRGSAFF
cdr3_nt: TGTGCCAGCAGCCCCCCGGAGAACAGGGGGTCAGCTTTCTTT

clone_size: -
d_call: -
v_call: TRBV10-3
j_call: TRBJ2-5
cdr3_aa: CATGISGVTQETQYF
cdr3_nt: TGTGCCACCGGGATCTCAGGGGTGACCCAAGAGACCCAGTACTTC

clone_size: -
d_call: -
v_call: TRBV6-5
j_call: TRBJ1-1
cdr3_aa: CASIGGAEAFF
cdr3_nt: TGTGCCAGCATCGGAGGCGCTGAAGCTTTCTTT

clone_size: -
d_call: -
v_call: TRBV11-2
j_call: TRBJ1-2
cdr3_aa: CASSLAVQGYTF
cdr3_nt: TGTGCCAGCAGCTTAGCAGTCCAGGGCTACACCTTC

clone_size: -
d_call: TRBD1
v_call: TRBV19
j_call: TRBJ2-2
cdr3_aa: CASSLTGTGGSGELFF
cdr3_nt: TGTGCCAGTAGTCTTACCGGGACAGGGGGATCCGGGGAGCTGTTTTTT

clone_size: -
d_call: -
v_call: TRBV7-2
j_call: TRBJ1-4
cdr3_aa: CASSLARQVNEKLFF
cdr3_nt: TGTGCCAGCAGCTTAGCGCGACAGGTGAATGAAAAACTGTTTTTT

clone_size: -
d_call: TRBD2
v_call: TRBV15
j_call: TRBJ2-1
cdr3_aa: CATRRGLAGANEQFF
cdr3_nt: TGTGCCACCAGGAGGGGACTAGCGGGAGCCAATGAGCAGTTCTTC

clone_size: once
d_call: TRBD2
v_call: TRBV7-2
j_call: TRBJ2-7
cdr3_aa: CASSLGNSGGTYEQYF
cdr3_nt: TGTGCCAGCAGCTTAGGAAATAGCGGGGGCACCTACGAGCAGTACTTC

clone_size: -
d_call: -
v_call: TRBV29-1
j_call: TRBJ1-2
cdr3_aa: CSVGDIRGGYTF
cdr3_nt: TGCAGCGTTGGGGATATTCGGGGGGGCTACACCTTC

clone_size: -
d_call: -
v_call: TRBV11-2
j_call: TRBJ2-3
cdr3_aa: CASSKWTTTDTQYF
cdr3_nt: TGTGCCAGCAGCAAGTGGACTACTACAGATACGCAGTATTTT

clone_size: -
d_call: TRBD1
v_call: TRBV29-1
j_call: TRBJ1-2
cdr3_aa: CSAAGGGGYTF
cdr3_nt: TGCAGCGCTGCAGGGGGAGGTGGCTACACCTTC

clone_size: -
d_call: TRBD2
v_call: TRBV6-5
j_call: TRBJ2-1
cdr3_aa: CASSYVSGRAYNEQFF
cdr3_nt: TGTGCCAGCAGTTACGTTAGCGGGAGGGCCTACAATGAGCAGTTCTTC

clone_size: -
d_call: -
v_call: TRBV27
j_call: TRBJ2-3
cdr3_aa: CASSLSAAGAQYF
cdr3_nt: TGTGCCAGCAGTTTATCAGCGGCCGGTGCACAGTATTTT

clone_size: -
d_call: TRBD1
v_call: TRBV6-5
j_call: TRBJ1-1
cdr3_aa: CASSKPGGTEAFF
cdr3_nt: TGTGCCAGCAGTAAGCCAGGGGGGACTGAAGCTTTCTTT

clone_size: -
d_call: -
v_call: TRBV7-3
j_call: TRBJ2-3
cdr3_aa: CASSPGGVRNTQYF
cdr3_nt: TGTGCCAGCAGCCCCGGCGGGGTTCGAAATACGCAGTATTTT

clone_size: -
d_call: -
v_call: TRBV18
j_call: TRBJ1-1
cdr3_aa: CASSDTGFEAFF
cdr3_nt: TGTGCCAGCTCAGATACAGGGTTTGAAGCTTTCTTT

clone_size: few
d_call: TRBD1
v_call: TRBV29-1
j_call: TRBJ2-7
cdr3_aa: CSGGDRAPYEQYF
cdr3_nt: TGCAGCGGGGGGGACAGGGCTCCCTACGAGCAGTACTTC

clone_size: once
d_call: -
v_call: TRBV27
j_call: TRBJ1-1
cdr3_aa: CASSPLGGKKGTEAFF
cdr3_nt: TGTGCCAGCAGTCCCTTGGGGGGAAAAAAAGGCACTGAAGCTTTCTTT

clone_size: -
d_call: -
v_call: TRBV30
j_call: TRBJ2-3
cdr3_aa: CAGTGGGTDTQYF
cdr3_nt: TGTGCCGGGACCGGCGGCGGCACAGATACGCAGTATTTT

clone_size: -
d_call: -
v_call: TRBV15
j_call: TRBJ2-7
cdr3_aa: CATSRDRDRSYEQYF
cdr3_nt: TGTGCCACCAGCAGAGATCGTGACAGATCCTACGAGCAGTACTTC

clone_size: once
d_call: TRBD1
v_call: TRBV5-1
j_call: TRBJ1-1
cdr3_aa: CASSLGGTGVTEAFF
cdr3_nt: TGCGCCAGCAGCTTGGGAGGGACAGGGGTCACTGAAGCTTTCTTT

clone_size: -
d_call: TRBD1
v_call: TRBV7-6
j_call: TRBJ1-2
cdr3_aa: CASSPIDREEGYTF
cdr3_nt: TGTGCCAGCAGCCCCATAGACAGGGAGGAGGGCTACACCTTC

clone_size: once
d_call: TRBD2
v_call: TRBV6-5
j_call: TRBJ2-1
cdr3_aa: CASSFTAGGRYNEQFF
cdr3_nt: TGTGCCAGCAGTTTCACGGCGGGAGGTCGCTACAATGAGCAGTTCTTC

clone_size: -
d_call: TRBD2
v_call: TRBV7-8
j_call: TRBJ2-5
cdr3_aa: CASSFPSGLAAQETQYF
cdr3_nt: TGTGCCAGCAGCTTCCCCTCGGGACTAGCGGCCCAAGAGACCCAGTACTTC

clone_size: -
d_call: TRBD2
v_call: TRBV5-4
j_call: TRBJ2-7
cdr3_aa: CASSTGLAGSYEQYF
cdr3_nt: TGTGCCAGCAGCACTGGACTAGCGGGCTCCTACGAGCAGTACTTC

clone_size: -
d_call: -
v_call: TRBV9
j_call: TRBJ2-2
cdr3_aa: CASSVGLQPEAGELFF
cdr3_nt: TGTGCCAGCAGCGTAGGTTTACAGCCCGAAGCCGGGGAGCTGTTTTTT

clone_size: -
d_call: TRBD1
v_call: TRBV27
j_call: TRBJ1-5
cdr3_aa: CASSRDRGQGQPQHF
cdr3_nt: TGTGCCAGCAGTCGTGACAGGGGGCAGGGTCAGCCCCAGCATTTT

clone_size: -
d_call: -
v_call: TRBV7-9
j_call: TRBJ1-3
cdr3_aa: CASSLQSPGNTIYF
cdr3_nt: TGTGCCAGCAGCTTACAGTCTCCTGGAAACACCATATATTTT

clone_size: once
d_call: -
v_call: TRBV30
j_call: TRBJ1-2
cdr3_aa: CAWGAGGRYGYTF
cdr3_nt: TGTGCCTGGGGGGCGGGGGGCCGCTATGGCTACACCTTC

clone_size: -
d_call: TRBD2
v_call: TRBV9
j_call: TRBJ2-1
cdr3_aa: CASSVGVAGAGNEQFF
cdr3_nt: TGTGCCAGCAGCGTAGGGGTAGCGGGGGCTGGGAATGAGCAGTTCTTC

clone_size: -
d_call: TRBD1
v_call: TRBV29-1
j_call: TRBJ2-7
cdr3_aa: CSVGQGTVYEQYF
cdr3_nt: TGCAGCGTGGGACAGGGGACGGTTTACGAGCAGTACTTC

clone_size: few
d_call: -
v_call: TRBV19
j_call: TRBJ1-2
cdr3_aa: CASSHRDRGGYTF
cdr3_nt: TGTGCCAGTAGTCACAGGGACCGAGGAGGCTACACCTTC

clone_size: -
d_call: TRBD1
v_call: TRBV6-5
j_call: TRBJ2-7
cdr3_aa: CASSRGGQGVYEQYF
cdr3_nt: TGTGCCAGCAGTCGCGGGGGACAGGGGGTCTACGAGCAGTACTTC

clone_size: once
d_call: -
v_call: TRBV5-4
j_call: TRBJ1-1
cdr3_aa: CASSLASGGPKNTEAFF
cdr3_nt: TGTGCCAGCAGCTTGGCCTCGGGGGGACCGAAGAACACTGAAGCTTTCTTT

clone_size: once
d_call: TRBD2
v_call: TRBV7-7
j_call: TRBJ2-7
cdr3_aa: CASSLDVTSGGEQYF
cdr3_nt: TGTGCCAGCAGCTTAGATGTGACTAGCGGGGGGGAGCAGTACTTC

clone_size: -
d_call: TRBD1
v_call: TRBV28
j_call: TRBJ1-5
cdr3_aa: CASSRDRGDQPQHF
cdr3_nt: TGTGCCAGCAGTCGCGACAGGGGCGACCAGCCCCAGCATTTT

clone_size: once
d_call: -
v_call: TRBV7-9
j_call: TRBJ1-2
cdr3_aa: CASSLQGGYGYTF
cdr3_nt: TGTGCCAGCAGCTTACAGGGTGGCTATGGCTACACCTTC

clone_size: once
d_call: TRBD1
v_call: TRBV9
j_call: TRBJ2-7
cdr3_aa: CASSAGQGTILQYF
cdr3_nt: TGTGCCAGCAGCGCCGGACAGGGGACCATCCTGCAGTACTTC

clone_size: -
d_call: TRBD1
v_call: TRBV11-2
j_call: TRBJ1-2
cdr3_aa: CASSPEGQGNYGYTF
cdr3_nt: TGTGCCAGCAGCCCAGAGGGACAGGGGAACTATGGCTACACCTTC

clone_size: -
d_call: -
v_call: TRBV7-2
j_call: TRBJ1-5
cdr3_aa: CASSSTGSNQPQHF
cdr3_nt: TGTGCCAGCAGCTCGACAGGTAGCAATCAGCCCCAGCATTTT

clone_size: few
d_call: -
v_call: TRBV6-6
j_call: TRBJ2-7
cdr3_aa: CASSSGTWSYEQYF
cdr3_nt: TGTGCCAGCAGTTCAGGGACATGGTCCTACGAGCAGTACTTC